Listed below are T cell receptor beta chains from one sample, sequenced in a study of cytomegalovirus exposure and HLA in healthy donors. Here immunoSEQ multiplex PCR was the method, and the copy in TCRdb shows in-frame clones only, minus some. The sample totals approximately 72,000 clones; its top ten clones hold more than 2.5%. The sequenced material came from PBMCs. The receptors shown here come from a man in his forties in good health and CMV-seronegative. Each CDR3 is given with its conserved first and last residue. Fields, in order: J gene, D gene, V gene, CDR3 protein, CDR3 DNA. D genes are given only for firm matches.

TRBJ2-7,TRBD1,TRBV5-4,CASSLASDRGHIEQYF,TGTGCCAGCAGCTTGGCCTCGGACAGGGGGCACATCGAGCAGTACTTC
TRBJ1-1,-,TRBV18,CASSLGQMSTEAFF,TGTGCCAGCTCACTTGGACAGATGAGCACTGAAGCTTTCTTT
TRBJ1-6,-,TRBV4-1,CASSQETNNSPLHF,TGCGCCAGCAGCCAAGAGACTAATAATTCACCCCTCCACTTT
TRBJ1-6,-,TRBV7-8,CASSSTDSYNSPLHF,TGTGCCAGCAGCTCAACGGACAGTTATAATTCACCCCTCCACTTT
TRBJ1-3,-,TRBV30,CAWSVRGNTIYF,TGTGCCTGGAGTGTCAGGGGAAACACCATATATTTT
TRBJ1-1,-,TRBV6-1,CASRYRGNTEAFF,TGTGCCAGCAGATACCGGGGGAACACTGAAGCTTTCTTT
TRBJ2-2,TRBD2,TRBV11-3,CASSTGGGTGELFF,TGTGCCAGCAGCACCGGGGGGGGCACCGGGGAGCTGTTTTTT
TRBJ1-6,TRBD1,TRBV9,CASSAQGNSPLHF,TGTGCCAGCAGCGCACAGGGGAATTCACCCCTCCACTTT
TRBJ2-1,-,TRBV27,CASSYGGRGNEQFF,TGTGCCAGCAGTTACGGGGGACGGGGAAATGAGCAGTTCTTC
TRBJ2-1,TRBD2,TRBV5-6,CASSFRMAGGPNEQFF,TGTGCCAGCAGCTTTAGGATGGCGGGGGGGCCAAATGAGCAGTTCTTC
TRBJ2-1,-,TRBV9,CASSVGSADSYNEQFF,TGTGCCAGCAGCGTAGGGAGTGCAGACTCCTACAATGAGCAGTTCTTC
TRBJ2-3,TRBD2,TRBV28,CASSIRTRTDTQYF,TGTGCCAGCAGTATCCGGACTAGAACAGATACGCAGTATTTT
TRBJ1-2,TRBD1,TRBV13,CASSRSEQGPWPFYTF,TGTGCCAGCAGCCGCAGCGAACAGGGGCCATGGCCCTTCTACACCTTC
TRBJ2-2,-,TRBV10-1,CASSDNDIRSPTGELFF,TGCGCCAGCAGTGACAACGACATTCGGTCACCCACCGGGGAGCTGTTTTTT
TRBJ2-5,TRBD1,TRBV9,CASSAHGQGAVKTQYF,TGTGCCAGCAGCGCACACGGACAGGGGGCCGTAAAGACCCAGTACTTC
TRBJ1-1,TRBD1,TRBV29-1,CSATRGLMGDTEAFF,TGCAGCGCAACCAGGGGGCTGATGGGGGACACTGAAGCTTTCTTT
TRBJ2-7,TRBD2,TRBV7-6,CASGNPGGSSYEQYF,TGTGCCAGCGGCAACCCGGGGGGGAGCTCCTACGAGCAGTACTTC
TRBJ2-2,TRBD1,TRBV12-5,CASGVTGGLTTNTGELFF,TGTGCTAGTGGTGTGACAGGGGGCCTGACTACAAACACCGGGGAGCTGTTTTTT
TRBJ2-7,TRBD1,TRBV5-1,CASSLDRGPYEQYF,TGCGCCAGCAGCCTCGACAGGGGGCCCTACGAGCAGTACTTC
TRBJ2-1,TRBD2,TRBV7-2,CASSLAPRVLAGGAVSYNEQFF,TGTGCCAGCAGCTTAGCACCCCGCGTCCTAGCGGGGGGAGCCGTTAGTTACAATGAGCAGTTCTTC
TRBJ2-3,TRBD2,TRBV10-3,CAIGGGGQTDTQYF,TGTGCCATCGGCGGGGGAGGGCAGACAGATACGCAGTATTTT
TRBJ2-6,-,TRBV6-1,CASSVDPAVGANVLTF,TGTGCCAGCAGTGTCGACCCAGCGGTTGGGGCCAACGTCCTGACTTTC
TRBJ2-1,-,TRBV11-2,CASIPRWGGHSYNEQFF,TGTGCCAGCATCCCTAGGTGGGGGGGCCACTCCTACAATGAGCAGTTCTTC
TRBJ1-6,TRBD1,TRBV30,CARGTGYNSPLHF,TGTGCCCGGGGGACAGGCTATAATTCACCCCTCCACTTT
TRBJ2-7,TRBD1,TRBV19,CASSTNYGQGRSYEQYF,TGTGCCAGTAGTACAAATTACGGACAGGGAAGATCCTACGAGCAGTACTTC
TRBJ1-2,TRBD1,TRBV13,CASSLVTGSGYTF,TGTGCCAGCAGCTTAGTGACAGGGTCGGGCTACACCTTC
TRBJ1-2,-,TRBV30,CAWNDGTNYGYTF,TGTGCCTGGAATGACGGGACTAACTATGGCTACACCTTC
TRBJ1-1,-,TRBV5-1,CASSLEAGNTEAFF,TGCGCCAGCAGCTTGGAAGCGGGGAACACTGAAGCTTTCTTT
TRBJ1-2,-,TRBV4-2,CASSQDRTQGYYGYTF,TGTGCCAGCAGCCAAGATCGGACACAGGGTTACTATGGCTACACCTTC
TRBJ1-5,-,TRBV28,CASSPQRRGDQPQHF,TGTGCCAGCAGTCCCCAGAGGAGGGGAGATCAGCCCCAGCATTTT
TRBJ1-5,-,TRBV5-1,CASSLTGEGNQPQHF,TGCGCCAGCAGCCTGACAGGTGAGGGGAATCAGCCCCAGCATTTT
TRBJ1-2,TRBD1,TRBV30,CAWNLRDSQGYTF,TGTGCCTGGAATCTACGGGACAGCCAGGGCTACACCTTC
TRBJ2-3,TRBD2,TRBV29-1,CSVGTSGGFDTQYF,TGCAGCGTTGGAACTAGCGGGGGGTTCGATACGCAGTATTTT
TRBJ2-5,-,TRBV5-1,CASSLGRYQETQYF,TGCGCCAGCAGCTTGGGGAGGTACCAAGAGACCCAGTACTTC
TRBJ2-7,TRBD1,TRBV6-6,CASRGQGVSSYEQYF,TGTGCCAGCAGGGGGCAGGGGGTGAGCTCCTACGAGCAGTACTTC
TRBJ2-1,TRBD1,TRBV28,CASKGGQGSYNEQFF,TGTGCCAGCAAAGGGGGACAGGGCTCCTACAATGAGCAGTTCTTC
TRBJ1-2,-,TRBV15,CATSRDRGGYGYTF,TGTGCCACCAGCAGAGATAGGGGGGGCTATGGCTACACCTTC
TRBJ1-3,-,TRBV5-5,CASSFVIGGARENTIYF,TGTGCCAGCAGCTTCGTCATAGGCGGGGCGCGCGAAAACACCATATATTTT
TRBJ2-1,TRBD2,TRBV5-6,CASSTAGGSSYNEQFF,TGTGCCAGCAGCACCGCGGGGGGAAGCTCCTACAATGAGCAGTTCTTC
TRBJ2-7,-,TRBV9,CASSVETGRGEQYF,TGTGCCAGCAGCGTAGAGACAGGACGGGGCGAGCAGTACTTC